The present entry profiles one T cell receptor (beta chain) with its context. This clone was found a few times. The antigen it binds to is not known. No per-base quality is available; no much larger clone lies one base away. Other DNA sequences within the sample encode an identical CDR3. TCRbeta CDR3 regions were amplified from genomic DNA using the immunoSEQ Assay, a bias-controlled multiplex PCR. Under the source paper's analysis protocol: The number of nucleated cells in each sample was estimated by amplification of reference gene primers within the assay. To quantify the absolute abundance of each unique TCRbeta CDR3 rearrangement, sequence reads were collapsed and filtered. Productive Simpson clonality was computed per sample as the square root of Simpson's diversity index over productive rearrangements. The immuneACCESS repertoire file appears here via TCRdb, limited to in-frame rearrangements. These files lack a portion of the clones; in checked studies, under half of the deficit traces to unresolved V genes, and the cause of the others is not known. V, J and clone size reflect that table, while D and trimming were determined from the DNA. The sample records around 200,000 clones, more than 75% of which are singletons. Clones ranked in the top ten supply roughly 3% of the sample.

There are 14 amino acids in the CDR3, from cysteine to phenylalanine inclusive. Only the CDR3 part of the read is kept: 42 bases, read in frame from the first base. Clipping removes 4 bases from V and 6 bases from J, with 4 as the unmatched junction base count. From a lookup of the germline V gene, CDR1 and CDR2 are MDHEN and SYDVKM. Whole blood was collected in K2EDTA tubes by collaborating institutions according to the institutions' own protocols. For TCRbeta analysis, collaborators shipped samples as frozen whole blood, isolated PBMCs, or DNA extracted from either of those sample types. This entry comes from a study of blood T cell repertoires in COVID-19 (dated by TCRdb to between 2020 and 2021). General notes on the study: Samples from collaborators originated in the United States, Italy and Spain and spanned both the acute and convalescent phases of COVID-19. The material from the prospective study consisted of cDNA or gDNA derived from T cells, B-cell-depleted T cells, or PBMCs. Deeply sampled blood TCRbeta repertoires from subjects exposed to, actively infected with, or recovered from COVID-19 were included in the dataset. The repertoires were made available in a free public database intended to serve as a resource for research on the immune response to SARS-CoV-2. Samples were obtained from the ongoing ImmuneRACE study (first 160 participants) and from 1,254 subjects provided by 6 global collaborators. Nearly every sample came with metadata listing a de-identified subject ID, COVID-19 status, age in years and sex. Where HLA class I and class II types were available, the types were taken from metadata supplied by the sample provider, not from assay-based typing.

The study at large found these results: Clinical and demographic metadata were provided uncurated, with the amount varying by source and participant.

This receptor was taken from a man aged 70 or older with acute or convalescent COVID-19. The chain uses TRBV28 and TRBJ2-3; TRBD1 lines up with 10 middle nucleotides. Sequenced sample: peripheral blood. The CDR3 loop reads CASSSGTGVDTQYF. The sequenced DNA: TGTGCCAGCAGTTCTGGGACAGGGGTGGATACGCAGTATTTT.